This TCR beta chain was captured in a study of graft-versus-host responses after intestinal transplantation. On the study more broadly: Every recipient had anti-thymocyte globulin induction and two to three years of tacrolimus plus steroids.

General study findings and limits: Early after transplant, HvG clones declined as circulating GvH clones peaked.

As for this clone: Antigen: not known.

The germline V gene encodes CDR1 SNHLY and CDR2 FYNNEI. The CDR3 covers 14 residues. The germline V and J ends were trimmed by 4 bases and 3 bases, with 12 bases remaining between them. Assay used: immunoSEQ multiplex PCR; TCRdb lists only in-frame clones, some missing. Of 20,000 or so clones in the sample, roughly 88% were seen once. Material: PBMCs, obtained more than 450 days after intestinal transplant. The chain recombines TRBV2 with TRBJ2-5; D possibly corresponds to TRBD2 (5 bases). This sequence was found in a human patient who received an intestinal transplant, so some T cells may come from the graft donor. CDR3 bases: TGTGCCAGCAGTGGGGTGGGAGTGAAAGAGACCCAGTACTTC. Encoded protein: CASSGVGVKETQYF.